The rows below give T cell receptor beta chains drawn from one sample of a study of T-cell memory formation after mild COVID-19. TCRdb passed the 5' RACE reads through MiXCR, listing each CDR3 protein once. The table includes approximately 580,000 distinct CDR3 sequences, around 20% detected once. Specimen: PBMCs or a T cell subset sorted from them (not recorded which). These receptors came from an adult woman who had mild COVID-19 (a few samples of this study predate the infection). Cell type and time point are not known. The CDR3 runs from the conserved cysteine through the conserved F or W. A D gene is named only where the DNA matches it firmly. For some rows the clone size is stated as once, few or many, or as a class when expanded; others skip it.

clone size: once; V gene: TRBV29-1; D gene: TRBD1; J gene: TRBJ2-7; CDR3 protein: CSAVKGTARLPGYEQYF; CDR3 DNA: TGCAGCGCCGTAAAAGGGACAGCGAGATTGCCGGGCTACGAGCAGTACTTC
clone size: .; V gene: TRBV6-5; D gene: TRBD1; J gene: TRBJ1-2; CDR3 protein: CASSYQLDRGRPRF; CDR3 DNA: TGTGCCAGCAGTTACCAACTGGACAGGGGAAGGCCGCGCTTC
clone size: .; V gene: TRBV7-2; D gene: .; J gene: TRBJ1-1; CDR3 protein: CASSLEGRTGNTEAFF; CDR3 DNA: TGTGCCAGCAGCTTAGAGGGCAGAACGGGTAACACTGAAGCTTTCTTT
clone size: few; V gene: TRBV7-2; D gene: .; J gene: TRBJ2-7; CDR3 protein: CASSLRESRTYEQYF; CDR3 DNA: TGTGCCAGCAGCTTAAGAGAAAGCCGGACCTACGAGCAGTACTTC
clone size: few; V gene: TRBV12-3/TRBV12-4; D gene: .; J gene: TRBJ2-7; CDR3 protein: CASSLVRGVEQYF; CDR3 DNA: TGTGCCAGCAGTCTCGTGAGGGGTGTCGAGCAGTACTTC
clone size: .; V gene: TRBV12-3/TRBV12-4; D gene: .; J gene: TRBJ1-1; CDR3 protein: CASSLEGMGNTEAFF; CDR3 DNA: TGTGCCAGCAGTTTAGAGGGGATGGGGAACACTGAAGCTTTCTTT
clone size: many; V gene: TRBV12-3/TRBV12-4; D gene: TRBD1; J gene: TRBJ2-5; CDR3 protein: CASSGDSQETQYF; CDR3 DNA: TGTGCCAGCAGCGGGGACAGCCAAGAGACCCAGTACTTC
clone size: .; V gene: TRBV5-5; D gene: TRBD1; J gene: TRBJ1-5; CDR3 protein: CASSFIQGANQPQHF; CDR3 DNA: TGTGCCAGCAGCTTTATTCAGGGGGCGAATCAGCCCCAGCATTTT
clone size: .; V gene: TRBV29-1; D gene: TRBD1; J gene: TRBJ1-6; CDR3 protein: CSVGETGTENSPLHF; CDR3 DNA: TGCAGCGTTGGTGAGACCGGGACAGAAAATTCACCCCTCCACTTT
clone size: few; V gene: TRBV12-3/TRBV12-4; D gene: .; J gene: TRBJ2-2; CDR3 protein: CASSLQQGGRTGELFF; CDR3 DNA: TGTGCCAGCAGTTTACAGCAGGGCGGTCGCACCGGGGAGCTGTTTTTT
clone size: few; V gene: TRBV20-1; D gene: TRBD1; J gene: TRBJ1-2; CDR3 protein: CSARETGSGFGGYTF; CDR3 DNA: TGCAGTGCCAGAGAGACAGGGTCCGGGTTCGGGGGCTACACCTTC
clone size: few; V gene: TRBV4-1; D gene: .; J gene: TRBJ2-1; CDR3 protein: CASSHPRFLETYNEQFF; CDR3 DNA: TGCGCCAGCAGCCACCCGAGGTTTCTAGAGACCTACAATGAGCAGTTCTTC
clone size: .; V gene: TRBV20-1; D gene: .; J gene: TRBJ1-1; CDR3 protein: CSGSGRETEAFF; CDR3 DNA: TGCAGCGGTTCGGGGAGGGAGACTGAAGCTTTCTTT
clone size: .; V gene: TRBV5-5; D gene: .; J gene: TRBJ1-2; CDR3 protein: CASSLAQGRVYGYTF; CDR3 DNA: TGTGCCAGCAGCTTGGCGCAGGGGAGGGTATATGGCTACACCTTC
clone size: .; V gene: TRBV9; D gene: TRBD1; J gene: TRBJ2-5; CDR3 protein: CASSLTGTEGEETQYF; CDR3 DNA: TGTGCCAGCAGCTTAACCGGGACAGAGGGGGAGGAGACCCAGTACTTC
clone size: few; V gene: TRBV6-5; D gene: .; J gene: TRBJ1-5; CDR3 protein: CASSYRENNQPQHF; CDR3 DNA: TGTGCCAGCAGTTACAGGGAAAACAATCAGCCCCAGCATTTT
clone size: few; V gene: TRBV27; D gene: .; J gene: TRBJ2-7; CDR3 protein: CASSLHPVSYEQYF; CDR3 DNA: TGTGCCAGCAGTTTACATCCGGTGTCCTACGAGCAGTACTTC
clone size: few; V gene: TRBV10-3; D gene: .; J gene: TRBJ1-6; CDR3 protein: CAISSGDRGLGNSPLHF; CDR3 DNA: TGTGCCATCAGTTCGGGAGACCGGGGCTTAGGAAATTCACCCCTCCACTTT
clone size: .; V gene: TRBV5-1; D gene: .; J gene: TRBJ1-1; CDR3 protein: CASSADSSNTEAFF; CDR3 DNA: TGCGCCAGCAGCGCCGACAGTTCGAACACTGAAGCTTTCTTT
clone size: .; V gene: TRBV18; D gene: .; J gene: TRBJ2-5; CDR3 protein: CASSPQVQETQYF; CDR3 DNA: TGTGCCAGCTCACCACAGGTACAAGAGACCCAGTACTTC
clone size: .; V gene: TRBV15; D gene: TRBD2; J gene: TRBJ2-1; CDR3 protein: CATSGTSNNEQFF; CDR3 DNA: TGTGCCACCAGCGGGACTAGCAACAATGAGCAGTTCTTC
clone size: few; V gene: TRBV9; D gene: TRBD1; J gene: TRBJ2-2; CDR3 protein: CASSHRTGEVTGELFF; CDR3 DNA: TGTGCCAGCAGCCATCGGACAGGGGAAGTAACCGGGGAGCTGTTTTTT
clone size: few; V gene: TRBV20-1; D gene: .; J gene: TRBJ2-1; CDR3 protein: CSASHGDRRGNEQFF; CDR3 DNA: TGCAGTGCTAGTCACGGGGATCGTCGTGGCAATGAGCAGTTCTTC
clone size: many; V gene: TRBV12-3/TRBV12-4; D gene: TRBD1; J gene: TRBJ2-3; CDR3 protein: CASTRTGHGTDTQYF; CDR3 DNA: TGTGCCAGCACCCGGACAGGGCACGGCACAGATACGCAGTATTTT
clone size: few; V gene: TRBV20-1; D gene: TRBD2; J gene: TRBJ2-7; CDR3 protein: CSAKSIAGGNVYEQYF; CDR3 DNA: TGCAGTGCTAAATCTATAGCGGGAGGGAATGTCTACGAGCAGTACTTC
clone size: .; V gene: TRBV5-1; D gene: TRBD1; J gene: TRBJ1-4; CDR3 protein: CASSLTLRTGNNEKLFF; CDR3 DNA: TGCGCCAGCAGCTTGACTCTCAGGACAGGGAATAATGAAAAACTGTTTTTT
clone size: few; V gene: TRBV12-3/TRBV12-4; D gene: .; J gene: TRBJ1-1; CDR3 protein: CASRSSQGSEAFF; CDR3 DNA: TGTGCCAGCAGGTCAAGCCAGGGTTCTGAAGCTTTCTTT
clone size: few; V gene: TRBV6-2/TRBV6-3; D gene: TRBD1; J gene: TRBJ2-1; CDR3 protein: CASSRTGAEISYNEQFF; CDR3 DNA: TGTGCCAGCAGCCGAACAGGGGCGGAAATCTCCTACAATGAGCAGTTCTTC
clone size: .; V gene: TRBV12-3/TRBV12-4; D gene: .; J gene: TRBJ2-2; CDR3 protein: CASSLDFIRELFF; CDR3 DNA: TGTGCCAGCAGTTTAGACTTTATCCGGGAGCTGTTTTTT
clone size: .; V gene: TRBV6-7; D gene: .; J gene: TRBJ1-5; CDR3 protein: CASRGGQPQHF; CDR3 DNA: TGTGCCAGCAGGGGAGGTCAGCCCCAGCATTTT
clone size: .; V gene: TRBV30; D gene: TRBD1; J gene: TRBJ1-1; CDR3 protein: CAWCEGQGSTEAFF; CDR3 DNA: TGTGCCTGGTGTGAGGGACAGGGGTCCACTGAAGCTTTCTTT
clone size: .; V gene: TRBV20-1; D gene: TRBD1; J gene: TRBJ1-1; CDR3 protein: CSARPGQGTYSGAFF; CDR3 DNA: TGCAGTGCTAGGCCGGGACAGGGGACCTACTCTGGAGCTTTCTTT
clone size: .; V gene: TRBV4-2; D gene: .; J gene: TRBJ2-6; CDR3 protein: CASSQDRVSRSGANVLTF; CDR3 DNA: TGTGCCAGCAGCCAAGATAGGGTGTCCCGCTCTGGGGCCAACGTCCTGACTTTC
clone size: .; V gene: TRBV24-1; D gene: .; J gene: TRBJ2-1; CDR3 protein: CATSHLLGTPNEQFF; CDR3 DNA: TGTGCCACCAGCCATTTGCTTGGGACTCCGAATGAGCAGTTCTTC
clone size: .; V gene: TRBV5-1; D gene: .; J gene: TRBJ1-1; CDR3 protein: CASRIQSEANTEAFF; CDR3 DNA: TGCGCCAGCAGGATCCAATCTGAGGCGAACACTGAAGCTTTCTTT
clone size: .; V gene: TRBV29-1; D gene: .; J gene: TRBJ1-4; CDR3 protein: CSVASAGPEKLFF; CDR3 DNA: TGCAGCGTAGCATCCGCAGGGCCTGAAAAACTGTTTTTT
clone size: many; V gene: TRBV5-1; D gene: TRBD1; J gene: TRBJ1-2; CDR3 protein: CASSSEGTGYGYTF; CDR3 DNA: TGCGCCAGCAGCTCGGAGGGGACAGGGTATGGCTACACCTTC
clone size: .; V gene: TRBV20-1; D gene: TRBD2; J gene: TRBJ2-1; CDR3 protein: CSAGGTSGSLQQFF; CDR3 DNA: TGCAGTGCTGGAGGGACTAGCGGGTCCTTGCAGCAGTTCTTC
clone size: .; V gene: TRBV5-1; D gene: .; J gene: TRBJ2-1; CDR3 protein: CASSVGSGLDYNEQFF; CDR3 DNA: TGCGCCAGCAGCGTTGGATCGGGGTTGGATTACAATGAGCAGTTCTTC
clone size: many; V gene: TRBV12-3/TRBV12-4; D gene: .; J gene: TRBJ2-6; CDR3 protein: CASTYHSGANVLTF; CDR3 DNA: TGTGCCAGCACATATCACTCTGGGGCCAACGTCCTGACTTTC
clone size: few; V gene: TRBV25-1; D gene: .; J gene: TRBJ2-5; CDR3 protein: CASSDWETQYF; CDR3 DNA: TGTGCCAGCAGCGACTGGGAGACCCAGTACTTC